This T cell receptor beta chain was retrieved from a study of cytomegalovirus exposure and HLA in healthy donors. Study-level information: Researchers previously reported finding about 110 million unique TCR beta sequences from roughly 180 million T cells. Study-wide findings and caveats: In a later analysis, a genetic analysis reported fewer productive-TCR N-insertions in an Asian-associated ancestry cluster than the cohort average. CMV serostatus was the sole immune exposure information available. Associated with cytomegalovirus, according to the listing, were around 160 TCR beta chains.

The PCR had 60 Vbeta and 13 Jbeta primers. Method: immunoSEQ multiplex PCR; TCRdb's copy keeps in-frame clones and lacks some. The sample includes about 140,000 clones, roughly 80% of them seen just once. Turning to this clone: Its antigen is currently unknown.

The CDR3 length is 15 residues. Trimming took off 0 bases at V and 3 bases at J, with 9 bases between the two ends. Germline loops: CDR1 LGHNA, CDR2 YNFKEQ. This receptor was taken from a middle-aged man in good health and CMV-seropositive. The chain recombines TRBV4-2 with TRBJ1-5, with D maybe TRBD1 (5 bases). The sample consisted of PBMCs. CDR3 in DNA: TGTGCCAGCAGCCAAGAGGACACGGACAATCAGCCCCAGCATTTT. Protein sequence: CASSQEDTDNQPQHF.